This T cell receptor (beta chain) stems from a study of blood T cell repertoires in COVID-19. Study details: Specimens from acute and convalescent COVID-19 originated in the United States, Italy and Spain. In each case, the material was cDNA or gDNA derived from T cells, B-cell-depleted T cells, or PBMCs.

In the study's own analysis: How many nucleated cells were present was estimated from reference gene primer amplification. Method: immunoSEQ multiplex PCR; TCRdb's copy keeps in-frame clones and lacks some. V and J calls and clone size are given by that table; D and trimming were obtained from the DNA. There are around 20,000 clones in the sample; about 92% occur only once, and approximately 8.4% lies in the top ten. Trimming removed 3 bases at V and 3 bases at J, with 12 bases between. The CDR3 is 15 residues long. Germline V CDR1 and CDR2: KGHSH, LQKENI. The receptor was derived from a human donor in a cohort sampled during active COVID-19. V usage is TRBV18 and J usage is TRBJ1-5; D remains unclear. Input material: peripheral blood. Written as DNA, the CDR3 is TGTGCCAGCTCACCCCTCCGGGAGATCAATCAGCCCCAGCATTTT. It encodes CASSPLREINQPQHF.